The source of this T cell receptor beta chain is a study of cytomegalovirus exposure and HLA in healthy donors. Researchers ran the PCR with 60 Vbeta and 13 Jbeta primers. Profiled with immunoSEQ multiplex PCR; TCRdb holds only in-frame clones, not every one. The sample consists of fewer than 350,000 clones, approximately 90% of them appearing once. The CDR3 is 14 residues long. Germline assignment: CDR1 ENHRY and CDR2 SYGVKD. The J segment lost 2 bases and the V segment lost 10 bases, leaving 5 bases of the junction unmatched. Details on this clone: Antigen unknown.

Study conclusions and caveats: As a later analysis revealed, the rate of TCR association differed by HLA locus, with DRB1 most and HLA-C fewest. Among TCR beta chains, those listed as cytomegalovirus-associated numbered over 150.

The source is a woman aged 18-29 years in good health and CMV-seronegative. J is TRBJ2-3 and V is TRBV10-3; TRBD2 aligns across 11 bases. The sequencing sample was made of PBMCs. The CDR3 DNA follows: TGTGCCAGCGTAGCGGGGGGGCCCACAGATACGCAGTATTTT. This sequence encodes CASVAGGPTDTQYF.